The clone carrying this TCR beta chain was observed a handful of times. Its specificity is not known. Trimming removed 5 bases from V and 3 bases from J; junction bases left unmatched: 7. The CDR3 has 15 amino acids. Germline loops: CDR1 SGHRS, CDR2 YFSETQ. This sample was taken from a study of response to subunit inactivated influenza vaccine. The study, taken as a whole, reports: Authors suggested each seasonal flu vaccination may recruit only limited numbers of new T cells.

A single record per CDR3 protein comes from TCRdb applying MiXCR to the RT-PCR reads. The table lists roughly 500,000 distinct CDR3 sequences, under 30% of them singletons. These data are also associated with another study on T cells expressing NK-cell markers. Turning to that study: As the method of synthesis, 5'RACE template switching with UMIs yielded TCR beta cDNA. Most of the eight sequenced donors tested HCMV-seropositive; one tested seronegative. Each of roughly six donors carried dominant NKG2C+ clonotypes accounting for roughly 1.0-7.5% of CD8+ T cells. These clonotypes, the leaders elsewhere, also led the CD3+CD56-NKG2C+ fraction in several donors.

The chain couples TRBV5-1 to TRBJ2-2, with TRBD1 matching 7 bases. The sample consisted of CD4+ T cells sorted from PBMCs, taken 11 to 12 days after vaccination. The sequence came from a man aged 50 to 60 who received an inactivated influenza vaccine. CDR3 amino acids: CASRNTGADTGELFF. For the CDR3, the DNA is TGCGCCAGCAGGAATACAGGGGCTGACACCGGGGAGCTGTTTTTT.